The T cell receptor beta chain described here comes from a study of CD8+CD57+ T cells in acquired aplastic anemia. This CDR3 contains 16 residues. V dropped 1 base and J dropped 2; count of bases not matched to a gene: 5. In germline, CDR1 is SGHDT, CDR2 YYEEEE. Patients included in sequencing had previously demonstrated CD8+CD57+ cell expansion by flow cytometry. Researchers used genomic DNA as the template to profile TCR beta VDJ and CDR3. In TCRdb, the reads were re-called with MiXCR into one record per CDR3 protein. The sample has 300,000 or so distinct CDR3 sequences, 45% to 65% seen once; the top ten hold approximately 1.3%. About this clonotype: Its antigen is unknown.

The study's findings and limits: The number of CD8+ CDR3 sequences shared by patients and controls was twenty-nine.

This TCR was recovered from a human donor with aplastic anemia. The genes are TRBV5-6 and TRBJ2-7; 11 bases are a match to TRBD2. Sequenced: sorted CD4+, CD8+, or CD8+CD57+ T cells (not recorded which) from PBMCs. CDR3 sequence reads: CASSLKGLAVTYEQYF. The CDR3 DNA follows: TGTGCCAGCAGCTTGAAGGGACTAGCGGTGACCTACGAGCAGTACTTC.